These 14 T cell receptor beta chains were all obtained from the same sample, sequenced in a study of OX40 agonist ivuxolimab in advanced cancers. The method was immunoSEQ multiplex PCR; TCRdb's version includes in-frame clones alone and lacks a portion of them. The sample has about 20,000 clones; around four fifths are singletons. The input for sequencing was CD4+ or CD8+ T cells sorted from blood, taken in a trial of the OX40 agonist ivuxolimab. These receptors all come from an adult with an advanced solid tumor such as melanoma, head and neck, liver or kidney cancer.

The chain joins TRBV12-5 to TRBJ2-1, with 11 bases lining up with TRBD2. Germline V gene lookup returns CDR1 LGHNT and CDR2 FRNRAP. The CDR3 sequence is 16 residues long. V dropped 5 bases and J dropped 4; count of bases not matched to a gene: 7. The CDR3 loop reads CASGASGTSGYNEQFF. The CDR3 DNA reads as TGTGCTAGTGGTGCCTCCGGGACTAGCGGATACAATGAGCAGTTCTTC.

This chain links TRBV15 with TRBJ2-7, with 8 bases matching TRBD2. Trimming removed 3 bases from V and 2 bases from J; junction bases left unmatched: 6. CDR1 and CDR2 (germline): LNHNV, YYDKDF (reference sequence). There are 15 residues in the CDR3. In DNA form, the CDR3 reads TGTGCCACCAGCAGCGCGGGGGGCTTTGCCTACGAGCAGTACTTC. Translating it yields CATSSAGGFAYEQYF.

V is TRBV4-3 and J is TRBJ1-6; D unresolved. This CDR3 is built from 15 residues. The germline V gene encodes CDR1 LGHNA and CDR2 YSLEER. V was pared by 0 bases and J by 6 bases, with 9 bases between. The CDR3 region is CASSQERGINSPLHF. CDR3 nucleotide sequence: TGCGCCAGCAGCCAAGAGAGAGGTATTAATTCACCCCTCCACTTT.

The chain recombines TRBV28 with TRBJ1-1; D is possibly TRBD1 (5 bases). CDR3 size: 13 residues. Trimming shortened V by 6 bases and J by 4 bases, and 12 bases separated the two germline ends. The V gene's germline CDR1 is MDHEN and CDR2 SYDVKM. CDR3 in DNA: TGTGCCAGCAGAACCGACGGGGGCACTGAAGCTTTCTTT. Amino acids: CASRTDGGTEAFF.

The rearrangement uses TRBV28 and TRBJ1-5, with D tentatively TRBD1 (5 bases). This CDR3 contains 15 residues. Trimming took 6 bases from V and 3 from J, leaving 15 bases between them. From germline, CDR1 is MDHEN and CDR2 SYDVKM. The CDR3 sequence: CASRTRDGVNQPQHF. The DNA of the CDR3 is TGTGCCAGCAGAACCCGGGACGGAGTCAATCAGCCCCAGCATTTT. The full variable domain, rest sourced from reference TRBV28 and TRBJ1-5, is DVKVTQSSRYLVKRTGEKVFLECVQDMDHENMFWYRQDPGLGLRLIYFSYDVKMKEKGDIPEGYSVSREKKERFSLILESASTNQTSMYLCASRTRDGVNQPQHFGDGTRLSIL.

The gene calls are TRBV27 and TRBJ1-5, with 10 bases identical to TRBD1. This CDR3 is 16 amino acids long. The germline V gene encodes CDR1 MNHEY and CDR2 SMNVEV (reference sequence). The ends lost 6 bases at V and 2 bases at J; junction bases unmatched: 7. This CDR3 reads CASSLVGTGGNQPQHF. The CDR3 region has the DNA TGTGCCAGCAGCCTTGTCGGGACAGGGGGCAATCAGCCCCAGCATTTT.

The chain is built from TRBV28 and TRBJ2-1; D remains unclear. V shed 3 bases and J shed 9 bases, with 3 bases lying between them. The CDR3 runs 10 residues. The germline V gene has CDR1 MDHEN and CDR2 SYDVKM. CDR3 nucleotides: TGTGCCAGCAGTTTCCCTGAGCAGTTCTTC. It encodes CASSFPEQFF.

V and J are TRBV15 and TRBJ2-3, with 13 bases aligning to TRBD2. The germline gives CDR1 LNHNV, CDR2 YYDKDF (reference sequence). The junction had 4 bases not matched to a gene; V was cut back by 2 bases and J by 5 bases. The CDR3 contains 16 residues. The CDR3 region has the DNA TGTGCCACCAGCAGACCGGGACTAGCGGGAATAGATACGCAGTATTTT. Protein product: CATSRPGLAGIDTQYF.

The V gene is TRBV9, the J gene TRBJ2-3; D might be TRBD1 or TRBD2, each matching 5 bases. V lost 0 bases and J lost 2, with 7 bases in between. The CDR3 runs to 14 residues. Germline-derived CDR1 and CDR2 are SGDLS and YYNGEE. The CDR3 sequence: CASSVAGHTDTQYF. Here the CDR3 DNA reads TGTGCCAGCAGCGTAGCGGGGCACACAGATACGCAGTATTTT.

V usage is TRBV2 and J usage is TRBJ1-1; 9 bases fit TRBD1. The CDR3 is 13 residues long. J lost 1 base, V lost 10 bases, and 4 bases had no gene match. Germline values: CDR1 SNHLY, CDR2 FYNNEI. The CDR3 spells CAIPGQGNTEAFF. In DNA, the CDR3 is TGTGCCATCCCGGGACAGGGGAACACTGAAGCTTTCTTT.

This chain uses TRBV7-6 with TRBJ2-7; D not certain. The germline gives CDR1 SGHVS, CDR2 FNYEAQ. V lost 2 bases, J lost 2 bases, and 16 bases lay in between. CDR3 length: 16 residues. For the CDR3, the DNA is TGTGCCAGCAGCTTAAAAGGGCGAACAGACACCTACGAGCAGTACTTC. Residues: CASSLKGRTDTYEQYF.

The chain joins TRBV19 to TRBJ1-5, with D perhaps TRBD1 (6 bases). The CDR3 length is 15 residues. CDR1 is LNHDA and CDR2 is SQIVND in the germline V gene (reference sequence). The V gene lost 4 bases and the J gene lost 2 bases, with 12 bases spanning the gap. The CDR3 reads CASSTTGSGNQPQHF. DNA for the CDR3: TGTGCCAGTAGTACCACAGGGTCAGGCAATCAGCCCCAGCATTTT.

The chain carries TRBV21-1 and TRBJ2-7; no check of the table's D call, TRBD2, against the DNA was made. TRBV21-1 constitutes a pseudogene. This CDR3 contains 12 residues. The chain's CDR3 is CASGTNPYEQYF. CDR3 in DNA: TGTGCCAGCGGGACTAACCCCTACGAGCAGTACTTC.

This sequence joins TRBV7-9 and TRBJ1-4, with a possible D match to TRBD1 (6 bases). Germline CDR1 SEHNR, CDR2 FQNEAQ (reference sequence). CDR3 length equals 13 residues. V lost 8 bases and J 7 bases, leaving 14 bases between the germline ends. The CDR3 nucleotides are TGTGCCAGCCGGCCGGGGGGCGGTGAAAAACTGTTTTTT. Translated, it gives CASRPGGGEKLFF.